These 23 T cell receptor beta chains originate from one sample sequenced in a study of HIV-infected patients and healthy controls. About 540 ng RNA was reverse transcribed with alpha and beta constant-region primers. Separate chain-specific third strand synthesis with multiplexing indices produced the alpha and beta libraries. TCRdb reprocessed the 5' RACE reads via MiXCR and lists one record per CDR3 protein. The sample shows approximately 10,000 distinct CDR3 sequences, under 11% of them seen only once. All unsorted peripheral T cells were captured because whole blood was used without fractionation. The source was blood, collected before antiretroviral therapy. Receptor source: an adult with HIV infection.

In its sample, this clonotype was seen many times. DNA for the CDR3: TGTGCCAGCAGCCCTTACGGGGCCCCGGCAGAGACCCAGTACTTC. Protein sequence: CASSPYGAPAETQYF. This rearrangement joins TRBV3-1 to TRBJ2-5; tentatively, D is TRBD1 or TRBD2 (5 bases each). With 4 bases removed from V and 4 bases from J, the gap between germline ends came to 16 bases. The germline CDR1 and CDR2 sequences are LGHDT and YNNKEL (reference sequence). CDR3 size: 15 residues.

The genes are TRBV6-6 and TRBJ2-5, with 8 bases that match TRBD1. The CDR3 runs to 16 residues. The V gene end was trimmed by 9 bases and the J gene end by 2 bases; junction bases not matched to a gene: 14. CDR1 is MNHNY and CDR2 is SVGAGI in the germline V gene (reference sequence). The CDR3 sequence is CASWKRPGTGQETQYF. The CDR3 nucleotides read TGTGCCAGTTGGAAGAGACCCGGGACAGGACAAGAGACCCAGTACTTC.

The genes are TRBV3-1 and TRBJ2-7; D possibly corresponds to TRBD2 (5 bases). This CDR3 region has 14 residues. Trimming shortened V by 4 bases and J by 2 bases, and 12 bases separated the two germline ends. Germline CDR1 is LGHDT and CDR2 is YNNKEL (reference sequence). The CDR3, as DNA: TGTGCCAGCAGCCTCACCGGGGAAGCCTACGAGCAGTACTTC. Protein product: CASSLTGEAYEQYF.

This clonotype has at least ten counts. This chain joins TRBV15 and TRBJ2-1, with TRBD2 identical over 10 bases. Germline trimming cut 0 bases from V and 4 bases from J; bases unmatched to any gene: 3. The CDR3 is made up of 16 amino acids. Germline V lookup: CDR1 LNHNV, CDR2 YYDKDF (reference sequence). The CDR3, as DNA: TGTGCCACCAGCAGAGATACTAGCGGGATTTACAATGAGCAGTTCTTC. Residues: CATSRDTSGIYNEQFF.

Judged by abundance, this clonotype is medium-sized. The V and J genes are TRBV7-9 and TRBJ2-7; D remains ambiguous. The CDR3 totals 12 residues. Germline CDR1 reads SEHNR; CDR2 reads FQNEAQ (reference sequence). V was pared by 5 bases and J by 2 bases, with 7 bases between. Here the CDR3 reads CASSPNPYEQYF. DNA for the CDR3: TGTGCCAGCAGCCCGAACCCCTACGAGCAGTACTTC. Combining the CDR3 with reference TRBV7-9 and TRBJ2-7 gives the whole variable domain DTGVSQNPRHKITKRGQNVTFRCDPISEHNRLYWYRQTLGQGPEFLTYFQNEAQLEKSRLLSDRFSAERPKGSFSTLEIQRTEQGDSAMYLCASSPNPYEQYFGPGTRLTVT.

This clonotype was seen more than once but under ten times. J is TRBJ1-2 and V is TRBV28, with no clear D. The V end lost 8 bases, the J end lost 1 base, and 8 bases lay between the germline ends. From germline, CDR1 is MDHEN and CDR2 SYDVKM. The CDR3 covers 12 residues. CDR3 residues: CASRDFNYGYTF. For the CDR3, the DNA is TGTGCCAGCCGGGATTTTAACTATGGCTACACCTTC.

This clonotype was counted many times. V usage is TRBV12-3 or TRBV12-4 and J usage is TRBJ1-5; no clear D gene. Trimming left V 3 bases short and J 6 bases short, with 6 bases between. The CDR3 runs to 12 residues. This CDR3 is CASSLVPQPQHF. The CDR3 nucleotides are TGTGCCAGCAGTTTGGTACCTCAGCCCCAGCATTTT.

By sample fraction, this clonotype is medium-sized. CDR3 sequence: CASRRLGNDGYTF. In DNA, the CDR3 is TGTGCCAGCAGACGTTTAGGGAATGATGGCTACACCTTC. This chain connects TRBV28 to TRBJ1-2; D gene ambiguous. Germline loops: CDR1 MDHEN, CDR2 SYDVKM. Trimming took off 6 bases at V and 6 bases at J, with 14 bases between the two ends. This CDR3 has 13 residues.

In this sample, this clonotype turned up many times. The chain is built from TRBV28 and TRBJ1-1; D gene ambiguous. The CDR3 runs 15 residues. Germline lookup yields CDR1 MDHEN and CDR2 SYDVKM. Deletions cut 1 base from V and 0 bases from J, with 9 bases between. The DNA for the CDR3 is TGTGCCAGCAGTTTATACACAACAATGAACACTGAAGCTTTCTTT. Protein: CASSLYTTMNTEAFF.

This clonotype has only a few counts. The genes are TRBV10-2 and TRBJ2-2; D is perhaps TRBD1 (6 bases). Trimming cost V 7 bases and J 4 bases, with 13 bases left between them. This CDR3 comprises 14 residues. Per the germline V gene, CDR1 is WSHSY and CDR2 is SAAADI. The CDR3: CASKTTGSTGELFF. The CDR3 nucleotides are TGCGCCAGCAAAACTACAGGGTCCACCGGGGAGCTGTTTTTT.

This clonotype was counted at least ten times. The rearrangement links TRBV6-5 to TRBJ1-2; D remains ambiguous. There are 15 residues in the CDR3. Trimming cost V 6 bases and J 4 bases, with 18 bases left between them. From germline, CDR1 is MNHEY and CDR2 SVGAGI. Here the CDR3 DNA reads TGTGCCAGCAGCCCGCGGGCAGGAGCTCCCTATGGCTACACCTTC. It is translated as CASSPRAGAPYGYTF.

The CDR3, as DNA: TGTGCCAGCAGCTTCGCCCCGACAGCTACCTACGAGCAGTACTTC. Translating gives CASSFAPTATYEQYF. The chain joins TRBV7-2 to TRBJ2-7, with TRBD1 as a possible D gene (5 bases). Germline CDR1 and CDR2: SGHTA and FQGNSA. The CDR3 contains 15 residues. Trimming took off 3 bases at V and 2 bases at J, with 14 bases between the two ends.

The chain combines TRBV5-1 with TRBJ1-2; maybe TRBD1 (5 bases). V was trimmed by 4 bases and J by 1 base, leaving 8 bases between them. The CDR3 extends over 13 amino acids. CDR1 and CDR2 from the germline V gene are SGHRS and YFSETQ. The CDR3: CASSLGDNYGYTF. CDR3 nucleotide sequence: TGCGCCAGCAGCCTAGGGGATAACTATGGCTACACCTTC.

The chain carries TRBV7-2 and TRBJ1-1; D remains ambiguous. Per the germline V gene, CDR1 is SGHTA and CDR2 is FQGNSA. The CDR3 consists of 13 residues. V was clipped by 5 bases and J by 6 bases, with 13 bases between them. CDR3 DNA: TGTGCCAGCAGCGACACTGGCCCAGCTGAAGCTTTCTTT. It is translated as CASSDTGPAEAFF.

Many counts were recorded for this clonotype. The chain is built from TRBV5-1 and TRBJ2-2; weak D call: TRBD1 (7 bases). This CDR3 comprises 16 residues. Trimming took off 4 bases at V and 5 bases at J, with 18 bases between the two ends. In germline, CDR1 is SGHRS, CDR2 YFSETQ. In nucleotides, the CDR3 is TGCGCCAGCAGCCTACGACAGGGAGGAGGAACCGGGGAGCTGTTTTTT. Translated: CASSLRQGGGTGELFF.

The chain links TRBV3-1 to TRBJ1-3, with 7 bases identical to TRBD1. This CDR3 is built from 15 residues. The germline CDR1 and CDR2 sequences are LGHDT and YNNKEL (reference sequence). The V and J ends lost 4 bases and 4 bases, in that order; junction bases with no gene match: 7. The CDR3 region is CASSPPWDRGNTIYF. Here the CDR3 DNA reads TGTGCCAGCAGCCCACCCTGGGACAGAGGAAACACCATATATTTT.

This clonotype showed up many times. The rearrangement uses TRBV5-1 and TRBJ2-7; possibly TRBD2 for D (6 bases). This CDR3 spans 15 amino acids. The germline gives CDR1 SGHRS, CDR2 YFSETQ. V lost 0 bases and J 5 bases, leaving 15 bases between the germline ends. The CDR3 protein is CASSLVGATSDEQYF. DNA of the CDR3: TGCGCCAGCAGCTTGGTCGGGGCGACTAGTGACGAGCAGTACTTC. Full variable domain (missing parts from reference TRBV5-1 and TRBJ2-7): KAGVTQTPRYLIKTRGQQVTLSCSPISGHRSVSWYQQTPGQGLQFLFEYFSETQRNKGNFPGRFSGRQFSNSRSEMNVSTLELGDSALYLCASSLVGATSDEQYFGPGTRLTVT.

In its sample, this clonotype was seen many times. This chain links TRBV7-2 with TRBJ1-1; D not resolved. Looked up from germline, CDR1 is SGHTA and CDR2 is FQGNSA. The length of the CDR3 is 12 residues. Trimming cost V 3 bases and J 3 bases, with 5 bases left between them. As DNA, the CDR3 is TGTGCCAGCAGCTTTTCGGACACTGAAGCTTTCTTT. It specifies CASSFSDTEAFF.

This sequence joins TRBV2 and TRBJ2-7, with TRBD2 identical over 12 bases. CDR3 length: 14 residues. Germline V lookup: CDR1 SNHLY, CDR2 FYNNEI. The V segment lost 6 bases and the J segment 7 bases; nucleotides outside the gene matches: 7. DNA of the CDR3: TGTGCCAGCAGCCCTAGCGGGGGGGCCTGGGAGCAGTACTTC. Encoded protein: CASSPSGGAWEQYF.

In its sample, this clonotype was seen many times. J is TRBJ1-5 and V is TRBV20-1; TRBD1 aligns across 7 bases. There are 14 residues in the CDR3. Germline CDR1 and CDR2: DFQATT and SNEGSKA (reference sequence). Losses at the gene ends were 6 bases for V and 1 base for J; bases not matched to a gene: 6. DNA of the CDR3: TGCAGTGCCAGGACAGGAGGGAGCAATCAGCCCCAGCATTTT. The encoded protein is CSARTGGSNQPQHF.

In its sample, this clonotype was seen many times. DNA of the CDR3: TGTGCCAGCAGTTTAAGGGAGAGGGACAGAAATTATTTT. Translated, it gives CASSLRERDRNYF. V is TRBV12-3 or TRBV12-4 and J is TRBJ2-3; TRBD1 matches 7 bases. The trim removed 2 bases at V and 15 bases at J, leaving 11 bases unmatched. This CDR3 is built from 13 residues.

This clonotype was detected a few times. V and J are TRBV5-4 and TRBJ2-1; D unresolved. The germline CDR1 and CDR2 sequences are SGHNT and YYREEE (reference sequence). Trimming removed 4 bases from V and 7 bases from J, with 21 bases in between. The CDR3 sequence is 16 residues long. The CDR3 spells CASSPRLGVERNEQFF. The CDR3 DNA is TGTGCCAGCAGCCCACGACTGGGCGTGGAGAGAAATGAGCAGTTCTTC.

This clonotype was picked up a small number of times. V and J are TRBV20-1 and TRBJ2-5; D is possibly TRBD1 (6 bases). Germline V lookup: CDR1 DFQATT, CDR2 SNEGSKA (reference sequence). The V end lost 7 bases, the J end lost 1 base, and 16 bases lay between the germline ends. This CDR3 contains 14 residues. CDR3 sequence: CSVPPTGPQETQYF. The CDR3 DNA reads as TGCAGTGTTCCGCCAACAGGGCCCCAAGAGACCCAGTACTTC.